Listed here are 3 T cell receptor beta chains from one sample, sequenced in a study of T cells in tumors after PD-1 blockade (dated by TCRdb to between 2018 and 2021). To prepare the library, the immunoSEQ multiplex PCR assay was applied. TCRdb carries this immuneACCESS record with in-frame sequences only. Its versions omit some clonotypes, under half of them owing to an unresolved V gene in the studies checked, with the rest unexplained. This sample lists more than 50,000 clones; 74% were detected once. The ten most abundant clones make up approximately 4.5% of the sample. This specimen's time point label, interpreted: after anti-PD-1 therapy. Sequencing was performed on PBMCs, taken after anti-PD-1 treatment. Every receptor here comes from a human donor with basal cell carcinoma.

The chain carries TRBV29-1 and TRBJ1-4; tentatively, D is TRBD1 (6 bases). CDR1 is SQVTM, CDR2 ANQGSEA, per germline. Trimming cost V 6 bases and J 3 bases, with 14 bases left between them. The CDR3 is 14 amino acids. The DNA of the CDR3 is TGCAGCGTACAAACAGGGTCAGCTAATGAAAAACTGTTTTTT. Translation: CSVQTGSANEKLFF.

The chain carries TRBV12-5 and TRBJ1-2; 8 bases agree with TRBD1. The V gene's germline CDR1 is LGHNT and CDR2 FRNRAP. V trimming: 7 bases; J trimming: 2 bases; junction bases outside the gene matches: 6. The CDR3 spans 14 residues. The CDR3 region is CASAADRENYGYTF. CDR3 coding DNA: TGTGCTAGTGCCGCGGACAGGGAGAACTATGGCTACACCTTC.

The chain is built from TRBV2 and TRBJ2-1, with 8 positions matching TRBD1. J lost 10 bases, V lost 7 bases, and 12 bases had no gene match. In germline, CDR1 is SNHLY, CDR2 FYNNEI. The CDR3 consists of 14 residues. The CDR3 sequence is CASTRTGPDVEQFF. As DNA, the CDR3 is TGTGCCAGCACCAGGACAGGGCCCGATGTCGAGCAGTTCTTC.